This TCR beta chain was observed in a study of quantifying T cell responses using KT2 cells. Study at large: cDNA was made from DNase-treated RNA using alpha and beta constant primers. The second PCR was a qPCR stopped at a predetermined fluorescence threshold.

An oligo carrying a UMI was ligated to the cDNA 3' end. First-round PCR used about 4 cycles and beta primers RC1.1 and RC1.2 covering TRBC1 and TRBC2. TCRdb processed the UMI-ligation and nested PCR reads anew with MiXCR; each CDR3 protein has one entry. Among 31,000 or so distinct CDR3 sequences listed, about a tenth were seen once. Unfractionated PBMC were spiked with known numbers of KT2 clone cells. Fixed numbers of PBMC received varying amounts of KT2 cells. The junction had 5 bases not matched to a gene; V was cut back by 2 bases and J by 5 bases. CDR3 length equals 14 residues. Per the germline V gene, CDR1 is SGHTA and CDR2 is FQGTGA.

The source is a human donor. The sample taken for sequencing was PBMCs spiked with cells of the T cell clone KT2. The V and J genes are TRBV7-3 and TRBJ1-1; TRBD1 matches 7 bases. The CDR3 reads CASSLSGGGTEAFF. CDR3 sequence (DNA): TGTGCCAGCAGCTTATCAGGGGGAGGAACTGAAGCTTTCTTT.